This T cell receptor beta chain was identified during a study of CD8 T cells in Susac syndrome (dated by TCRdb to between 2019 and 2020). Turning to the overall study: Of the Susac syndrome patients who were sequenced, eight or nine were in clinical remission while 5 or 6 had clinically active disease. At the time of blood withdrawal, Susac syndrome patients were either therapy-naive, taking corticosteroids (with some also receiving IVIg), or on IVIg alone. Repertoire sequencing was used to test whether CD8+ T cell activation and differentiation in Susac syndrome was antigen driven. On the study overall, not on this receptor specifically: The number of individuals in the TCR sequencing and HLA analysis was acknowledged as relatively small. In patients with Susac syndrome, the CD4+ T cell repertoire showed no detectable clonal expansion.

Peripheral blood CD8+ and CD4+ T cells from healthy donors, Susac syndrome patients and multiple sclerosis patients were profiled using high-throughput TCR beta sequencing. The Susac syndrome patients fulfilled recently defined diagnostic criteria for definite or probable disease. Bulk CD8+ and CD4+ T cells were purified magnetically by negative isolation, whereas CD8+ TEMRA cells were enriched by FACS. Blood was collected in EDTA tubes and processed within 24 hours, with PBMCs isolated through density gradient centrifugation. PBMCs intended for TCR sequencing were cryopreserved in liquid nitrogen and thawed later in a water bath at 37 degrees C. Purity of sorted or isolated CD4+, CD8+ and CD8+ TEMRA cells was at least 90%. RNA was extracted using the RNeasy kit, and about 0.5 to 1 ug of the RNA was reverse transcribed with random hexamers. TCR beta CDR3 regions were amplified with the immunoSEQ multiplex PCR assay covering 54 Vbeta and 13 Jbeta segments. PCR amplification bias was corrected using a synthetic template baseline for primer optimization and computational correction. Regarding the original processing steps: Reads were annotated to V, D and J genes per IMGT and analyzed with immunoSEQ Analyzer, keeping only productive sequences. Clonality was computed as one minus Shannon entropy normalized by log2 of the number of productive unique sequences. For each patient and control, public and private clones were evaluated among the 100 most prevalent clones. Susac-specific clones were defined as absent from healthy and MS cohorts, around 980 published viral clones and other ImmuneACCESS disease sequences. TCRdb cleaned the public reads at Q25 with fastp, built clones with MiXCR and kept in-frame beta chains. Entries are consolidated by CDR3 protein sequence, retaining the most common genes and DNA. The authors' filters were not applied to this entry. This sample gives about 240,000 distinct CDR3 sequences in total; roughly 95% of them show up just once. The ten biggest clones cover approximately 0.094% of the sample.

The CDR3 spans 13 residues, from the cysteine through the phenylalanine. This entry keeps only the CDR3 DNA: 39 bases, framed from base 1. V drops 6 bases and J drops 1 base, leaving 9 bases in between. For CDR1 and CDR2, the germline V gene lists SQVTM and ANQGSEA. Of note for this clonotype: The antigen it recognizes is unknown. Base qualities are not provided; no much larger clone lies one nucleotide away.

Sequencing was performed on CD4+ T cells from PBMCs. This TCR was sampled from a human donor with Susac syndrome. The sequence is built from TRBV29-1 and TRBJ2-2; the D gene could be either TRBD1 or TRBD2, each agreeing at 5 bases. In nucleotides, the sequence is TGCAGCGTGGGACGACAGAACACCGGGGAGCTGTTTTTT. This codes for CSVGRQNTGELFF.